The subject of this entry is one TCR beta chain. The record originates from a study of response to subunit inactivated influenza vaccine. TCRdb reanalysed the RT-PCR reads using MiXCR and keeps one entry per CDR3 protein. This table has around 480,000 distinct CDR3 sequences, 9.5% to 12% appearing once. CDR1 is ENHRY and CDR2 is SYGVKD in the germline V gene. V gave up 3 bases and J gave up 5 bases, with 14 bases separating them. The CDR3 covers 15 residues. V and J are TRBV10-3 and TRBJ2-1; D is possibly TRBD2 (5 bases). Material: PBMCs from blood, obtained around seven weeks after vaccination. The TCR sequence derives from a man aged 50-60 years who received an inactivated influenza vaccine. CDR3 loop: CAISDRVASNNEQFF. Written as DNA, the CDR3 is TGTGCCATCAGTGATAGAGTAGCGAGCAACAATGAGCAGTTCTTC.